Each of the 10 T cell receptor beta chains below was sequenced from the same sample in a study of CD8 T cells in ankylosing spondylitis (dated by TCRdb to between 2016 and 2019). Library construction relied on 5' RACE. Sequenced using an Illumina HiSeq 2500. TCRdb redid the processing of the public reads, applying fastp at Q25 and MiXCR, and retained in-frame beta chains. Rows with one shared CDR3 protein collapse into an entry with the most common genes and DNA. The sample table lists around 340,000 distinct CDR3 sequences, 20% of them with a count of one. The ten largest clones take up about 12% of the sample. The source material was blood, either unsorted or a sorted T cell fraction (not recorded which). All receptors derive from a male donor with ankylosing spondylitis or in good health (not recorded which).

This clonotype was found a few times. CDR3 loop: CASSPPGGAEQYF. Here the CDR3 DNA reads TGTGCCAGCTCACCACCTGGTGGCGCCGAGCAGTACTTC. The chain recombines TRBV18 with TRBJ2-7; D gene uncertain. The V gene's germline CDR1 is KGHSH and CDR2 LQKENI. V was cut by 0 bases and J by 6 bases, with 9 bases left in between. CDR3 size: 13 residues.

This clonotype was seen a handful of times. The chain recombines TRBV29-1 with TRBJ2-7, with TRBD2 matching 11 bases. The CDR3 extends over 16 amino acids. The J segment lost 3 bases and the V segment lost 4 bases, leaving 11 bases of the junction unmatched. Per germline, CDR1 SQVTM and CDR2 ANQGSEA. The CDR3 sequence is CSVVSLAGGTLYEQYF. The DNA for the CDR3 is TGCAGCGTTGTGTCTCTAGCGGGGGGAACCCTCTACGAGCAGTACTTC.

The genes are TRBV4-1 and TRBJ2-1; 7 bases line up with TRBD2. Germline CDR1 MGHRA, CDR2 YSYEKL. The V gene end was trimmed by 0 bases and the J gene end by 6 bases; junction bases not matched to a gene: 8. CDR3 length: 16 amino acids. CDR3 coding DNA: TGCGCCAGCAGCCAAGAGGGGATCCTAGCGGCCAATGAGCAGTTCTTC. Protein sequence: CASSQEGILAANEQFF.

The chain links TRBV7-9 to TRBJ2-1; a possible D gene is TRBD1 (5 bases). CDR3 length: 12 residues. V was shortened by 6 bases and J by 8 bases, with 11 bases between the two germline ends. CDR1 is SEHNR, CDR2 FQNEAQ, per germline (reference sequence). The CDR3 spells CASSYDSHEQFF. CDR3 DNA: TGTGCCAGCAGTTACGACAGCCATGAGCAGTTCTTC.

Written as DNA, the CDR3 is TGTGCCAGCAGCCTCCGTTGGGGGGGGGGCCCCGTAGGGATACAGTTCTTC. It specifies CASSLRWGGGPVGIQFF. J is TRBJ2-1 and V is TRBV11-2; D is perhaps TRBD2 (7 bases). Trimming removed 5 bases at V and 13 bases at J, with 30 bases between. CDR1 and CDR2 from the germline V gene are SGHAT and FQNNGV. The CDR3 consists of 17 residues.

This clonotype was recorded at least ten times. CDR3 coding DNA: TGTGCCAGCAGTTTAGGTAGCGGGGGGTACAATGAGCAGTTCTTC. It codes for CASSLGSGGYNEQFF. The chain employs TRBV12-3 or TRBV12-4 and TRBJ2-1; 10 positions agree with TRBD2. The CDR3 runs 15 residues. V gave up 1 base and J gave up 4 bases; unmatched junction bases: 1.

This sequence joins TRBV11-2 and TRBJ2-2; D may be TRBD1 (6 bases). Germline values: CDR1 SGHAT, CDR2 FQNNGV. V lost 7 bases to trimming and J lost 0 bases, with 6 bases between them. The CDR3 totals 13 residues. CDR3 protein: CASKGANTGELFF. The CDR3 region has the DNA TGTGCCAGCAAGGGGGCGAACACCGGGGAGCTGTTTTTT.

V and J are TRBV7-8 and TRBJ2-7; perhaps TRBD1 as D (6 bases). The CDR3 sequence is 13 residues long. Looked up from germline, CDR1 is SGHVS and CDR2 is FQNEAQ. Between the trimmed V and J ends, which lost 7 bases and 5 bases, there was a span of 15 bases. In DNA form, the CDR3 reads TGTGCCAGCACACCACAGGGATTTCACGAGCAGTACTTC. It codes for CASTPQGFHEQYF.

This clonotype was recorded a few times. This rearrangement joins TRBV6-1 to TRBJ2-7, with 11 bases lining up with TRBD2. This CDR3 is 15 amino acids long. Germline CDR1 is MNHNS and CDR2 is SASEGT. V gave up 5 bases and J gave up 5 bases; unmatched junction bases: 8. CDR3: CASSNSGGAGNEQYF. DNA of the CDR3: TGTGCCAGCAGTAATAGCGGGGGGGCAGGGAACGAGCAGTACTTC.

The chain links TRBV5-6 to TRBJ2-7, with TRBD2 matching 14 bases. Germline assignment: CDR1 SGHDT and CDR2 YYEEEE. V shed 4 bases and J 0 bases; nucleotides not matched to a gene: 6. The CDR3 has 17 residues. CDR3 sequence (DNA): TGTGCCAGCAGCGTGGGACTAGCGGGGGAAACCTCCTACGAGCAGTACTTC. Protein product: CASSVGLAGETSYEQYF. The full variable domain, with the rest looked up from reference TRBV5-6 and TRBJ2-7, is DAGVTQSPTHLIKTRGQQVTLRCSPKSGHDTVSWYQQALGQGPQFIFQYYEEEERQRGNFPDRFSGHQFPNYSSELNVNALLLGDSALYLCASSVGLAGETSYEQYFGPGTRLTVT.